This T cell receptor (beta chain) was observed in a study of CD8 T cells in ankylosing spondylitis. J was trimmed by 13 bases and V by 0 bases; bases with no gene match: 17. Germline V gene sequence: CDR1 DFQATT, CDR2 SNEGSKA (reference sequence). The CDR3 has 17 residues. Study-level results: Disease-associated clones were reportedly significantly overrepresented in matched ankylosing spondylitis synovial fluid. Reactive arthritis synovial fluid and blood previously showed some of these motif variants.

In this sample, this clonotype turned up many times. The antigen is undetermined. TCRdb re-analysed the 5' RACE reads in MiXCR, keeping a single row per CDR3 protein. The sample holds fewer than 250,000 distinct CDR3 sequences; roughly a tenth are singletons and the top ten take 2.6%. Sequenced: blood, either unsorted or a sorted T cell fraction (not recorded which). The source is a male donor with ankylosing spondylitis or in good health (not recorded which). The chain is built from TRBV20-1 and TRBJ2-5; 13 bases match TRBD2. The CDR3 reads CSARDPNAGTSGTQGYF. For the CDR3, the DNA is TGCAGTGCTAGAGATCCCAACGCCGGGACTAGCGGGACGCAGGGGTACTTC.